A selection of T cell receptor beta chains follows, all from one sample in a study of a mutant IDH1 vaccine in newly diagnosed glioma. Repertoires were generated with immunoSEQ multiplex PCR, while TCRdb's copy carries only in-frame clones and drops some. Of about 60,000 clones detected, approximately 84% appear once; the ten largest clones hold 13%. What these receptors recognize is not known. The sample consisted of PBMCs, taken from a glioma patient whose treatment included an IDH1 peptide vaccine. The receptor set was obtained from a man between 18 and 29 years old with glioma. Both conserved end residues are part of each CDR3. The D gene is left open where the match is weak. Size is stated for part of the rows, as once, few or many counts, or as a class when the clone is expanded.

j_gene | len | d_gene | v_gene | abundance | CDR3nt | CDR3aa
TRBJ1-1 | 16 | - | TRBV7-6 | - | TGTGCCAGCAGCTTCCAGGGGTTAGCGGGGAACACTGAAGCTTTCTTT | CASSFQGLAGNTEAFF
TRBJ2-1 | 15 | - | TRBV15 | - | TGTGCCACCCGTGCGCGGTCGGGGAACATGCATGAGCAGTTCTTC | CATRARSGNMHEQFF
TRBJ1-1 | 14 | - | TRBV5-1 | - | TGCGCCAGCAGCTTGGCCCGCGGGAACACTGAAGCTTTCTTT | CASSLARGNTEAFF
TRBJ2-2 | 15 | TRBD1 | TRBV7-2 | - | TGTGCCAGCAGCTTATCGACAGGGGGGACCGGGGAGCTGTTTTTT | CASSLSTGGTGELFF
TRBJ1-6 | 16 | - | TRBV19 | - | TGTGCCAGTAGTTTTTCCGCCAGCTCCTATAATTCACCCCTCCACTTT | CASSFSASSYNSPLHF
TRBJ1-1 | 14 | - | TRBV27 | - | TGTGCCAGCAGTGTACAAGGTGTGAGCACTGAAGCTTTCTTT | CASSVQGVSTEAFF
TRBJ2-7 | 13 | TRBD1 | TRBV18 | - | TGTGCCAGCTCACCGGACAGGGCGGACGAGCAGTACTTC | CASSPDRADEQYF
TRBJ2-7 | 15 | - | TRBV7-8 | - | TGTGCCAGCCGGCCCGGGGCTAGCAGGTCCTACGAGCAGTACTTC | CASRPGASRSYEQYF
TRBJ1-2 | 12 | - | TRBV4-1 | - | TGCGCCAGCGGCCAGGAAGGGTGGGGCTACACCTTC | CASGQEGWGYTF
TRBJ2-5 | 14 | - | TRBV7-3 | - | TGTGCCAGCAGCTTAAATGGGGGGCCGGAGACCCAGTACTTC | CASSLNGGPETQYF
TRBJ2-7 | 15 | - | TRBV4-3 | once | TGCGCCAGCAGCGACCGGACTGGAAGCTCCTACGAGCAGTACTTC | CASSDRTGSSYEQYF
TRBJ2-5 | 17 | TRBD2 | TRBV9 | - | TGTGCCAGCAGCGTAGGGGGACTAGCGGGAGAGAAGGAGACCCAGTACTTC | CASSVGGLAGEKETQYF
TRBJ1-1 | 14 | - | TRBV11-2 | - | TGTGCCAGCAGCCCCCCTGCGGGGACCACTGAAGCTTTCTTT | CASSPPAGTTEAFF
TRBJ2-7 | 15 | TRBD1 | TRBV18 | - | TGTGCCAGCTCAGGGGACAGCCGTCTCTCCTACGAGCAGTACTTC | CASSGDSRLSYEQYF
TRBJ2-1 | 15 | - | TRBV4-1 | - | TGCGCCAGCAGCCAGGCCGGGACCCCGGGATTAGAGCAGTTCTTC | CASSQAGTPGLEQFF
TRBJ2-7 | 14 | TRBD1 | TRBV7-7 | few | TGTGCTAGCAGTATCCGACAGGGGATCTACGAGCAGTACTTC | CASSIRQGIYEQYF
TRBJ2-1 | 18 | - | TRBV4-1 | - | TGCGCCAGCAGCCAAGATCCGCAGACCTACTCTTTACTAGCTCTAAAGTTCTTC | CASSQDPQTYSLLALKFF
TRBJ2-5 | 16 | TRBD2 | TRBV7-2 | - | TGTGCCAGCAGCCCACCGCCAGCGGGGGAGGGAGAGACCCAGTACTTC | CASSPPPAGEGETQYF
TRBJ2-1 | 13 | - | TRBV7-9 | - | TGTGCCAGCAGCTTAGTCTCAACGAATGAGCAGTTCTTC | CASSLVSTNEQFF
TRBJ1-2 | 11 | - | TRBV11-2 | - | TGTGCCAGCAGCTTAATGTCTGGCTACACCTTC | CASSLMSGYTF